This note documents a single TCR beta chain sequence. No antigen is known for it. This entry is derived from a study of cytotoxic CD8 clonotypes in ibrutinib-treated CLL. Study as a whole: Investigators reported roughly 24 partial and 2 complete responses; after median around 68 months, roughly 15 patients remained remitted and roughly 12 progressed. It was after a median 12 months of treatment, range 6 to 36, that response samples were taken. The study's findings and limits: Public clonotypes were rare and shrank or held steady on treatment. Patients had baseline clonality above age-matched healthy donors, and this clonality moved with circulating CD8+ T-cell counts.

Clones were sequenced by immunoSEQ multiplex PCR, and TCRdb holds only the in-frame ones, with some missing. The table includes around 26,000 clones, approximately 85% detected once. The sequence derives from a human donor with chronic lymphocytic leukemia. This material consisted of PBMCs, taken after 24 months of ibrutinib treatment.

The CDR3 DNA reads as TGTGCCAGCAGTGAAGCGCGAACAGTAGAGCAGTACTTC. As protein: CASSEARTVEQYF. The chain employs TRBV2 and TRBJ2-7; unclear D gene. The CDR3 covers 13 residues. The germline V gene encodes CDR1 SNHLY and CDR2 FYNNEI. With 0 bases removed from V and 7 bases from J, the gap between germline ends came to 10 bases.